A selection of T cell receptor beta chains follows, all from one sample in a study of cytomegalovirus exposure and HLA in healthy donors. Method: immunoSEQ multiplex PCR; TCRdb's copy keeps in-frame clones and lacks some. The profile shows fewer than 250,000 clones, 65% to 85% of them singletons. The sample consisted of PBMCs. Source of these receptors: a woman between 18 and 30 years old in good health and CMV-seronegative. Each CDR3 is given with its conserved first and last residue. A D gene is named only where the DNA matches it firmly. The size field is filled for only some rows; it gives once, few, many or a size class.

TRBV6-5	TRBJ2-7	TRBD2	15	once	TGTGCCAGCAGTTACGTCGCGGGAGGTTTCTACGAGCAGTACTTC	CASSYVAGGFYEQYF
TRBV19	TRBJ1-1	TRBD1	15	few	TGTGCCAGTAGTACCCAGGGGGCGGAGAACACTGAAGCTTTCTTT	CASSTQGAENTEAFF
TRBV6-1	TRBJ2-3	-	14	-	TGTGCCAGCAGTCTCCAGCGGGCAACAGATACGCAGTATTTT	CASSLQRATDTQYF
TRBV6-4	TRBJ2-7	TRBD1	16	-	TGTGCCAGCAGTGATCTAGGACAGGGGCACTCCTACGAGCAGTACTTC	CASSDLGQGHSYEQYF
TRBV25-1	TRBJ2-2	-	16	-	TGTGCCAGCAGTGAATTTGTACAGGGACGGTCCGGGGAGCTGTTTTTT	CASSEFVQGRSGELFF
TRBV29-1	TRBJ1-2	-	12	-	TGCAGCGTTGAAACTGACAGCTATGGCTACACCTTC	CSVETDSYGYTF
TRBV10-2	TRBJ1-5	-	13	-	TGCGCCAGCAGTGAACAGGGCAATCAGCCCCAGCATTTT	CASSEQGNQPQHF
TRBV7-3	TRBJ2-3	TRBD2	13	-	TGTGCCAGCAGCTTCGGGAGGGCAGATACGCAGTATTTT	CASSFGRADTQYF
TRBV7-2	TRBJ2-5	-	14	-	TGTGCCAGCAGCTTATTACAGGACCAAGAGACCCAGTACTTC	CASSLLQDQETQYF
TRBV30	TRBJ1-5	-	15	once	TGTGCCTGGAGTGGAGGTATCAGGGGCAATCAGCCCCAGCATTTT	CAWSGGIRGNQPQHF
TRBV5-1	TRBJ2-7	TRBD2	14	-	TGCGCCAGCACCCGGACTAGCGGGAACGACGAGCAGTACTTC	CASTRTSGNDEQYF
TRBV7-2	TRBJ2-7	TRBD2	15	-	TGTGCCAGCAGCTTAGGACTAGCGGGAGTCGTTGAGCAGTACTTC	CASSLGLAGVVEQYF
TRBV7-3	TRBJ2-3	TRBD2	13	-	TGTGCCAGCAGCTTGGGGACTAGGAATACGCAGTATTTT	CASSLGTRNTQYF
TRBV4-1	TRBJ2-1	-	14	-	TGCGCCAGCAGCCAAATTACCGCGGGTGATGAGCAGTTCTTC	CASSQITAGDEQFF
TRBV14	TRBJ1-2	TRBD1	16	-	TGTGCCAGCAGCCAAGATTTACAGGGGCTGGCCTATGGCTACACCTTC	CASSQDLQGLAYGYTF
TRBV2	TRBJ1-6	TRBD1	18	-	TGTGCCAGCAGTCCGACAGGGGGCGCTTTCACCTATAATTCACCCCTCCACTTT	CASSPTGGAFTYNSPLHF
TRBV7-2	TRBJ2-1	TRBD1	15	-	TGTGCCAGCAGCAAACAGGGGGGTACCAGAGTTGAGCAGTTCTTC	CASSKQGGTRVEQFF
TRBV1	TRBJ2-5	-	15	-	TGCACCAGCAGACCTCTAGCGGGGGGGCAAGAGACCCAGTACTTC	CTSRPLAGGQETQYF
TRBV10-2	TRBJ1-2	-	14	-	TGCGCCAGTTTGGAGGGAATCTATAACTATGGCTACACCTTC	CASLEGIYNYGYTF
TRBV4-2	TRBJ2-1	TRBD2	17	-	TGTGCCAGCAGCCAAGATTTCGAACTAGCGGGAGTCAATGAGCAGTTCTTC	CASSQDFELAGVNEQFF
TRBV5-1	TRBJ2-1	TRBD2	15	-	TGCGCCAGCAGCTTGGGTAGCGGGGGTTACAATGAGCAGTTCTTC	CASSLGSGGYNEQFF
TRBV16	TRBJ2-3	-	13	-	TGTGCCAGCAGCTCCACAAAGGTCAGGACGCAGTATTTT	CASSSTKVRTQYF
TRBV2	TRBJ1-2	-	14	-	TGTGCCAGCAGTGGTGAGACTCGGTCGTATGGCTACACCTTC	CASSGETRSYGYTF
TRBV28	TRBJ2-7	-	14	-	TGTGCCAGCAGCTTTACAAGGGGTGCCTACGAGCAGTACTTC	CASSFTRGAYEQYF